This T cell receptor (beta chain) was sequenced for a study of OX40 agonist ivuxolimab in advanced cancers. Across the whole study: Melanoma, hepatocellular carcinoma, head and neck or renal cell cancer occurred in dose-escalation patients. Cohort: approximately 83% men, mean age around 61, aged about 20 to 90.

This clone was found a few times. What it recognizes is unknown. Germline CDR1 and CDR2: SGHRS and YFSETQ. This CDR3 region has 14 residues. V was clipped by 0 bases and J by 7 bases; unmatched bases: 2. Clones were sequenced by immunoSEQ multiplex PCR, and TCRdb holds only the in-frame ones, with some missing. Of 6,000 or so clones listed, approximately 72% are singletons. The study, taken as a whole, reports: CD8+ T cells were the subset that, on average, had more expanded clones than CD4+.

The TCR was taken from an adult with an advanced solid tumor such as melanoma, head and neck, liver or kidney cancer. Sample: CD4+ or CD8+ T cells sorted from blood, taken in a trial of the OX40 agonist ivuxolimab. This chain links TRBV5-1 with TRBJ2-1; 9 nucleotides align to TRBD2. CDR3 sequence: CASSLVTSGNEQFF. The CDR3 DNA follows: TGCGCCAGCAGCTTGGTAACTAGCGGGAATGAGCAGTTCTTC.